This T cell receptor (beta chain) came from a study of blood T cells in healthy people across ages. Study at large: Template-switching capture recovered about one barcoded beta molecule per two T cells.

Findings and limits, study-wide: Per million T cells, the diversity of TCR beta decreased roughly linearly as age advanced. Those diversity estimates obtained from one million T cells were thought to be underestimates.

CDR3 length: 16 amino acids. Germline loops: CDR1 ENHRY, CDR2 SYGVKD. Using a J-beta primer mix together with a sample-barcoded 5' primer, a second PCR was run for about 7 to 12 cycles. Every molecule of cDNA carried a tag from a template-switch adaptor with 12 random nucleotides. One entry per CDR3 protein, called by TCRdb with MiXCR from the 5' RACE reads. The data show over a million distinct CDR3 sequences, with around 27% seen just once and 0.75% held by the top ten. To note about this clonotype: Antigen: not known.

These data were likewise used in another study, on T cells of mothers and their children.

The chain employs TRBV10-3 and TRBJ2-5, with TRBD1 as a possible D gene (7 bases). The tail of the sequence fits TRBJ2-1 better, so the J call may be wrong. The sequencing input was blood. The TCR originated in a girl aged 2 to 9 in good health. The CDR3 region is CAISQGGTKVYNEQFF. In nucleotides, the CDR3 is TGTGCCATCAGCCAGGGGGGCACAAAAGTCTACAATGAGCAGTTCTTC.